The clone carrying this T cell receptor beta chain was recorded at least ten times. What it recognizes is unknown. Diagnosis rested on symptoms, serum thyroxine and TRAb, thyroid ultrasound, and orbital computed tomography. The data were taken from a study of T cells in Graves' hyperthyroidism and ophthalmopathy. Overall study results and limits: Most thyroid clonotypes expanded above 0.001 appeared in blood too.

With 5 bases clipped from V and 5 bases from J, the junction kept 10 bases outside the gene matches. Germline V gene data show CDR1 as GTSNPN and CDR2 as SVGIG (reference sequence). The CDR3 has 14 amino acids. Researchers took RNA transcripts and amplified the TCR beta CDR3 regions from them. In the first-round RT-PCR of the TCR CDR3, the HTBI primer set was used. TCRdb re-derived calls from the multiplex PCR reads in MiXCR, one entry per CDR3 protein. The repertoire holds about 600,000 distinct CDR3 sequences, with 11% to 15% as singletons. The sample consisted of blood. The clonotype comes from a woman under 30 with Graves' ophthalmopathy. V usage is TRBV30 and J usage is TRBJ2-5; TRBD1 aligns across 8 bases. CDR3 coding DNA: TGTGCCTGGTCGGCTCAGGGGGCATGGGAGACCCAGTACTTC. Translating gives CAWSAQGAWETQYF.